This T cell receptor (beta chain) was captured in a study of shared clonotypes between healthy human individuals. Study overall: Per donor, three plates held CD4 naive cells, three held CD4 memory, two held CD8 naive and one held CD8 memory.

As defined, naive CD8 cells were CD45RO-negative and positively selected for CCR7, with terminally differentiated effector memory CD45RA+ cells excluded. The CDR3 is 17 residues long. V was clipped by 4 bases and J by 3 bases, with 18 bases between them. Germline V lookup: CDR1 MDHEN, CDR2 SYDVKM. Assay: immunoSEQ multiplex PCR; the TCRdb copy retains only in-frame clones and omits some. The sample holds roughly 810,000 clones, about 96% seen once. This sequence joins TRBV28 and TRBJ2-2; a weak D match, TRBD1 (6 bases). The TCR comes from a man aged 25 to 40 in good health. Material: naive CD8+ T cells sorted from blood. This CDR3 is CASSSIPPGHYTGELFF. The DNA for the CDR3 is TGTGCCAGCAGTTCGATCCCTCCGGGACACTACACCGGGGAGCTGTTTTTT. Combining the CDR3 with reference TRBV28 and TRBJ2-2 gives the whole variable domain DVKVTQSSRYLVKRTGEKVFLECVQDMDHENMFWYRQDPGLGLRLIYFSYDVKMKEKGDIPEGYSVSREKKERFSLILESASTNQTSMYLCASSSIPPGHYTGELFFGEGSRLTVL.